A single sample gave rise to the 32 T cell receptor beta chains below, sequenced in a study of T cell repertoires in cytomegalovirus infection. TCRdb called the reads again in MiXCR, with one record for every CDR3 protein. The data show 100,000 or so distinct CDR3 sequences, with around 45% seen just once and just under 75% held by the top ten. Which antigens these TCRs recognize remains unknown. The input for sequencing was CD8+ T cells from cultured PBMCs, taken from culture after CMV antigen stimulation. These TCRs come from a human donor in good health (CMV status not recorded). Some clones in this sample may be carry-over from other donors' samples.

This clonotype was seen a handful of times. The genes are TRBV24-1 and TRBJ2-3; D perhaps matches TRBD1 (7 bases). The CDR3 runs 17 residues. V lost 3 bases to trimming and J lost 4 bases, with 19 bases between them. Germline loops: CDR1 KGHDR, CDR2 SFDVKD. CDR3 DNA: TGTGCCACCAGTGATAGGGCCGGGATCAGGGGGGCAGATACGCAGTATTTT. Amino acids: CATSDRAGIRGADTQYF.

The table lists this clonotype with many counts. The chain has TRBV7-8 and TRBJ1-4; 12 bases line up with TRBD1. The CDR3 covers 14 residues. The V gene end was trimmed by 5 bases and the J gene end by 8 bases; junction bases not matched to a gene: 3. CDR1 is SGHVS, CDR2 FQNEAQ, per germline. Written as DNA, the CDR3 is TGTGCCAGCAGCCCGGGACAGGGGGCGGAAAAACTGTTTTTT. Translation gives CASSPGQGAEKLFF.

The chain has TRBV7-1 and TRBJ1-1; perhaps TRBD1 as D (5 bases). TRBV7-1 is reported as an ORF; its role is uncertain. This CDR3 has 13 amino acids. The ends were cut back, 5 bases at V and 5 bases at J, with 12 bases in the middle. The CDR3 sequence is CASSGDWETEAFF. The CDR3 DNA follows: TGTGCCAGCAGCGGGGACTGGGAGACTGAAGCTTTCTTT.

CDR3 sequence reads: CASSLSRGHEQYF. CDR3 sequence (DNA): TGTGCCAGCAGCTTATCACGGGGACACGAGCAGTACTTC. The gene calls are TRBV11-2 and TRBJ2-7; D may match TRBD1 or TRBD2 (5 bases each). The V gene lost 2 bases and the J gene lost 5 bases, with 10 bases spanning the gap. The germline V gene encodes CDR1 SGHAT and CDR2 FQNNGV. The CDR3 runs to 13 residues. Complete variable domain (other parts from reference TRBV11-2 and TRBJ2-7): EAGVAQSPRYKIIEKRQSVAFWCNPISGHATLYWYQQILGQGPKLLIQFQNNGVVDDSQLPKDRFSAERLKGVDSTLKIQPAKLEDSAVYLCASSLSRGHEQYFGPGTRLTVT.

The V gene is TRBV28, the J gene TRBJ2-7; D remains unclear. The V and J ends lost 11 bases and 4 bases respectively, with 12 bases between them. CDR1 and CDR2 (germline): MDHEN, SYDVKM. This CDR3 contains 11 residues. The CDR3 DNA reads TGTGCCTCTCGATCCGGGTACGAGCAGTACTTC. It yields the protein CASRSGYEQYF.

The table lists this clonotype with a few counts. The chain links TRBV7-6 to TRBJ2-1; 11 nucleotides agree with TRBD1. The V gene's germline CDR1 is SGHVS and CDR2 FNYEAQ. The CDR3 loop spans 15 amino acids. V trimming: 8 bases; J trimming: 8 bases; junction bases outside the gene matches: 11. CDR3 sequence (DNA): TGTGCCAGCTACTTGGGACAGGGGGTTATCGATGAGCAGTTCTTC. It encodes CASYLGQGVIDEQFF. Full variable domain (rest looked up from reference TRBV7-6 and TRBJ2-1): GAGVSQSPRYKVTKRGQDVALRCDPISGHVSLYWYRQALGQGPEFLTYFNYEAQQDKSGLPNDRFSAERPEGSISTLTIQRTEQRDSAMYRCASYLGQGVIDEQFFGPGTRLTVL.

The V gene is TRBV7-3, the J gene TRBJ1-5, with D perhaps TRBD1 (5 bases). The V end lost 3 bases, the J end lost 0 bases, and 33 bases lay between the germline ends. This CDR3 spans 23 amino acids. From germline, CDR1 is SGHTA and CDR2 FQGTGA. CDR3 sequence (DNA): TGTGCCAGCAGCTTTGTCGGGCCCCGGGCCAGGGCACTTTACCCCTATAGCAATCAGCCCCAGCATTTT. Its protein is CASSFVGPRARALYPYSNQPQHF.

The CDR3 region has the DNA TGTGCCAGCAGTGATGGCCCGACCCAGTACTTC. Translated: CASSDGPTQYF. The V gene is TRBV2, the J gene TRBJ2-5, with unresolved D. With 3 bases removed from V and 7 bases from J, the gap between germline ends came to 6 bases. Germline-derived CDR1 and CDR2 are SNHLY and FYNNEI. The CDR3 is made up of 11 amino acids.

V usage is TRBV6-1 and J usage is TRBJ2-2; D call uncertain. CDR3 length: 15 amino acids. V gave up 6 bases and J gave up 0 bases, with 11 bases separating them. Germline V gives CDR1 MNHNS, CDR2 SASEGT. The DNA of the CDR3 is TGTGCCAGCAGCTCAGGTGACGCGAACACCGGGGAGCTGTTTTTT. As protein: CASSSGDANTGELFF.

This clonotype was detected only a few times. The gene calls are TRBV2 and TRBJ1-2; 8 positions agree with TRBD1. The CDR3 consists of 16 residues. J lost 3 bases, V lost 5 bases, and 11 bases had no gene match. In germline, CDR1 is SNHLY, CDR2 FYNNEI. Written as DNA, the CDR3 is TGTGCCAGCAGTATAGACAGGGGACTTGGAGACTATGGCTACACCTTC. It is translated as CASSIDRGLGDYGYTF.

The chain has TRBV7-2 and TRBJ2-1, with D possibly being TRBD2 (6 bases). Germline CDR1 and CDR2: SGHTA and FQGNSA. Trimming took off 5 bases at V and 9 bases at J, with 11 bases between the two ends. The CDR3 spans 12 residues. CDR3 DNA sequence: TGTGCCAGCAGCCGACTAGGCGGTGAGCAGTTCTTC. It is translated as CASSRLGGEQFF.

The CDR3 region has the DNA TGTGCCAGCAGTTTGCTGAGGGTTTTAGGAACAGATACGCAGTATTTT. Amino acids: CASSLLRVLGTDTQYF. The rearrangement uses TRBV27 and TRBJ2-3; tentatively, D is TRBD2 (5 bases). Trimming pared 3 bases from V and 3 bases from J, leaving 16 bases between. Per the germline V gene, CDR1 is MNHEY and CDR2 is SMNVEV (reference sequence). The CDR3 runs to 16 residues.

The V gene is TRBV7-9, the J gene TRBJ1-2, with TRBD1 matching 9 bases. The CDR3 has 17 residues. The germline CDR1 and CDR2 sequences are SEHNR and FQNEAQ (reference sequence). Unmatched junction bases numbered 13, after V lost 6 bases and J lost 2 bases. The CDR3 protein is CASSERGQGGSNYGYTF. CDR3 bases: TGTGCCAGCAGTGAACGGGGACAGGGAGGATCGAACTATGGCTACACCTTC. Drawing the rest from reference TRBV7-9 and TRBJ1-2, the complete variable domain is DTGVSQNPRHKITKRGQNVTFRCDPISEHNRLYWYRQTLGQGPEFLTYFQNEAQLEKSRLLSDRFSAERPKGSFSTLEIQRTEQGDSAMYLCASSERGQGGSNYGYTFGSGTRLTVV.

The rearrangement joins TRBV14 to TRBJ2-7; D is undetermined. Between the trimmed V and J ends, which lost 4 bases and 4 bases, there was a span of 11 bases. CDR3 length: 13 residues. The germline V gene encodes CDR1 SGHDN and CDR2 FVKESK. Here the CDR3 DNA reads TGTGCCAGCAGCCCGTGGACCGGTTACGAGCAGTACTTC. It encodes CASSPWTGYEQYF. The full variable domain, completed using reference TRBV14 and TRBJ2-7, is EAGVTQFPSHSVIEKGQTVTLRCDPISGHDNLYWYRRVMGKEIKFLLHFVKESKQDESGMPNNRFLAERTGGTYSTLKVQPAELEDSGVYFCASSPWTGYEQYFGPGTRLTVT.

In this sample, this clonotype turned up many times. This rearrangement joins TRBV7-2 to TRBJ2-1; TRBD1 might be the D (7 bases). Germline V lookup: CDR1 SGHTA, CDR2 FQGNSA. CDR3 length: 13 amino acids. V was clipped by 2 bases and J by 8 bases, with 10 bases between them. In DNA form, the CDR3 reads TGTGCCAGCAGCTTACCAGGGGGGCATGAGCAGTTCTTC. Its protein is CASSLPGGHEQFF.

The V and J genes are TRBV7-1 and TRBJ1-6; tentative D call: TRBD1 (5 bases). TRBV7-1 counts as an open reading frame of uncertain function. Trimming pared 5 bases from V and 9 bases from J, leaving 17 bases between. The CDR3 spans 15 residues. This CDR3 reads CASSRDGEEGSPLHF. CDR3 in DNA: TGTGCCAGCAGCCGGGACGGAGAAGAGGGTTCACCCCTCCACTTT.

The rearrangement uses TRBV7-1 and TRBJ1-2; tentatively, D is TRBD1 (5 bases). TRBV7-1 is designated an ORF whose function remains uncertain. This CDR3 has 13 residues. Deletions cut 3 bases from V and 8 bases from J, with 13 bases between. For the CDR3, the DNA is TGTGCCAGCAGCTCGGGGACCCTTTGGGGCTACACCTTC. It yields the protein CASSSGTLWGYTF.

The chain uses TRBV15 and TRBJ1-1; D uncertain. Trimming removed 0 bases at V and 1 base at J, with 9 bases between. The CDR3 loop spans 15 amino acids. Looked up from germline, CDR1 is LNHNV and CDR2 is YYDKDF (reference sequence). CDR3 bases: TGTGCCACCAGCAGAGATAGGACGGCGAACACTGAAGCTTTCTTT. It is translated as CATSRDRTANTEAFF.

The sample holds a few counts of this clonotype. This rearrangement joins TRBV7-8 to TRBJ2-7; tentatively, D is TRBD1 (5 bases). The CDR3 runs 14 residues. Germline CDR1 is SGHVS and CDR2 is FQNEAQ. Trimming cost V 5 bases and J 6 bases, with 17 bases left between them. This chain's CDR3 is CASSPPSRASEQYF. For the CDR3, the DNA is TGTGCCAGCAGCCCGCCCTCCAGGGCGAGCGAGCAGTACTTC.

The V gene is TRBV9, the J gene TRBJ2-7; D is unclear. CDR3 length: 14 amino acids. V lost 0 bases and J 6 bases, leaving 13 bases between the germline ends. Germline V gene lookup returns CDR1 SGDLS and CDR2 YYNGEE. The CDR3 bases are TGTGCCAGCAGCGTAGGTGGACCCCTTGGCGAGCAGTACTTC. Its translation is CASSVGGPLGEQYF.

Only a few counts were recorded for this clonotype. This chain connects TRBV6-6 to TRBJ2-1; D is undetermined. Trimming took off 6 bases at V and 7 bases at J, with 10 bases between the two ends. Germline V gene sequence: CDR1 MNHNY, CDR2 SVGAGI (reference sequence). The CDR3 is 12 amino acids. The chain's CDR3 is CASRLRINEQFF. The CDR3 coding sequence is TGTGCCAGCAGACTACGGATTAATGAGCAGTTCTTC.

The chain employs TRBV12-3 or TRBV12-4 and TRBJ1-1; D not certain. The V gene lost 4 bases and the J gene lost 3 bases, with 12 bases spanning the gap. CDR3 length: 14 residues. The CDR3 region has the DNA TGTGCCAGCAGTTCTTGGAGGTACGACACTGAAGCTTTCTTT. Its protein product is CASSSWRYDTEAFF.

This clonotype has more than one count but fewer than ten. The genes are TRBV7-4 and TRBJ2-3, with 14 positions matching TRBD2. The CDR3 is made up of 16 amino acids. Germline CDR1 SGHVT, CDR2 SQSDAQ. The trim removed 4 bases at V and 4 bases at J, leaving 4 bases unmatched. The CDR3 region is CASSSTSGGGADTQYF. CDR3 coding DNA: TGTGCCAGCAGCTCGACTAGCGGGGGGGGTGCAGATACGCAGTATTTT.

The chain couples TRBV28 to TRBJ2-5; TRBD1 aligns across 10 bases. V was pared by 7 bases and J by 3 bases, with 8 bases of the junction left unmatched. This CDR3 region has 15 residues. CDR1 and CDR2 from the germline V gene are MDHEN and SYDVKM. CDR3 amino acids: CASNLGTGVEETQYF. In DNA, the CDR3 is TGTGCCAGCAACCTGGGGACAGGGGTTGAAGAGACCCAGTACTTC.

The genes are TRBV7-4 and TRBJ2-3, with D unresolved. The germline V and J ends were trimmed by 0 bases and 5 bases, with 12 bases remaining between them. CDR1 is SGHVT and CDR2 is SQSDAQ in the germline V gene. This CDR3 is built from 15 residues. The CDR3, as DNA: TGTGCCAGCAGCTTAGCGCCCCTATGGGAAGATACGCAGTATTTT. Translated, it gives CASSLAPLWEDTQYF.

The chain is built from TRBV6-5 and TRBJ2-2, with 13 bases aligning to TRBD2. The V gene's germline CDR1 is MNHEY and CDR2 SVGAGI. The V segment lost 3 bases and the J segment 6 bases; nucleotides outside the gene matches: 4. This CDR3 has 16 residues. CDR3 sequence reads: CASSYATSGGPGELFF. DNA for the CDR3: TGTGCCAGCAGTTATGCGACTAGCGGGGGGCCCGGGGAGCTGTTTTTT.

CDR3 region: CASRSTGGTEAFF. CDR3 coding DNA: TGTGCCAGCAGATCGACAGGGGGCACTGAAGCTTTCTTT. The J gene is TRBJ1-1, the V gene TRBV28, with 9 bases aligning to TRBD1. The CDR3 is 13 residues long. Germline values: CDR1 MDHEN, CDR2 SYDVKM. Germline trimming cut 6 bases from V and 4 bases from J; bases unmatched to any gene: 3.

This clonotype has more than one count but fewer than ten. J is TRBJ1-5 and V is TRBV12-3 or TRBV12-4; 7 nucleotides line up with TRBD1. After removal of 10 bases from V and 5 bases from J, the junction contained 11 bases not matched to a gene. This CDR3 has 14 amino acids. The CDR3 spells CAITTGTVHQPQHF. Here the CDR3 DNA reads TGTGCCATTACTACTGGGACAGTACATCAGCCCCAGCATTTT.

Details on this clonotype: Its ends do not fully match the called genes, so a read error is possible. This chain connects TRBV15 to TRBJ1-1; maybe TRBD1 (5 bases). This CDR3 is built from 14 residues. Germline V gives CDR1 LNHNV, CDR2 YYDKDF (reference sequence). The CDR3 DNA follows: TGTGCCGCCAGCAGAGATCTCAGGGTAACTGAAGCTTTCTTT. Translating gives CAASRDLRVTEAFF.

A few counts support this clonotype. The V gene is TRBV7-2, the J gene TRBJ2-3; D is uncertain. Deletions cut 5 bases from V and 0 bases from J, with 12 bases between. Looked up from germline, CDR1 is SGHTA and CDR2 is FQGNSA. The length of the CDR3 is 15 residues. The DNA of the CDR3 is TGTGCCAGCAGCCCCTGGGGTACTAGCACAGATACGCAGTATTTT. Amino acids: CASSPWGTSTDTQYF.

The V call is TRBV27, the J call TRBJ2-2; the match to TRBD2 covers 12 bases. Trimming took 1 base from V and 4 from J; bases not matched to a gene: 7. This CDR3 region has 18 residues. Germline V gene lookup returns CDR1 MNHEY and CDR2 SMNVEV (reference sequence). The CDR3 nucleotides read TGTGCCAGCAGTTTATTAGGTGCTAGCGGGGGGGTCACCGGGGAGCTGTTTTTT. Amino acid sequence: CASSLLGASGGVTGELFF.

The chain joins TRBV5-1 to TRBJ2-5; 15 bases align to TRBD2. Germline CDR1 reads SGHRS; CDR2 reads YFSETQ. V lost 0 bases, J lost 0 bases, and 9 bases stayed unmatched. The CDR3 runs 20 residues. The CDR3 DNA sequence: TGCGCCAGCAGCTTGGCCGGGACTAGCGGGGGGAATTTTTACCAAGAGACCCAGTACTTC. Protein sequence: CASSLAGTSGGNFYQETQYF.